A single sample gave rise to the 15 T cell receptor beta chains below, sequenced in a study. TCRdb analysed the 5' RACE reads with MiXCR anew, one entry per CDR3 protein. The sample carries approximately 47,000 distinct CDR3 sequences, around 26% recorded once. Sequencing input: naive CD4+ T cells sorted from blood. This sample's subset: naive CD4+ T cells, CD4+CD45RA+CD25-. Receptor source: a female donor with breast cancer.

This clonotype has just a few counts. This chain connects TRBV4-2 to TRBJ2-5; 8 bases are a match to TRBD2. The CDR3 has 15 residues. After removal of 1 base from V and 1 base from J, the junction contained 2 bases not matched to a gene. The germline V gene has CDR1 LGHNA and CDR2 YNFKEQ. CDR3 bases: TGTGCCAGCAGCCAAGGTAGCGGGACCCAAGAGACCCAGTACTTC. Amino acids: CASSQGSGTQETQYF.

V gene TRBV28 combines with J gene TRBJ2-7, with D perhaps TRBD1 or TRBD2 (5 bases each). This CDR3 contains 15 residues. V shed 4 bases and J shed 3 bases, with 16 bases lying between them. Germline CDR1 is MDHEN and CDR2 is SYDVKM. For the CDR3, the DNA is TGTGCCAGCAGTTCCTCCGGGGACGGGCTCTACGAGCAGTACTTC. It yields the protein CASSSSGDGLYEQYF.

The chain couples TRBV28 to TRBJ2-4; a weak D match, TRBD1 (7 bases). The CDR3 is made up of 20 amino acids. V gave up 2 bases and J gave up 7 bases, with 30 bases separating them. Looked up from germline, CDR1 is MDHEN and CDR2 is SYDVKM. In DNA form, the CDR3 reads TGTGCCAGCAGTTTAGGGCCAGGGGGGCGCGGGCCGGCCGGATTCAACATTCAGTACTTC. Amino acid sequence: CASSLGPGGRGPAGFNIQYF.

This clonotype was observed many times. The chain employs TRBV24-1 and TRBJ1-2, with no clear D. The CDR3 covers 13 residues. Trimming left V 3 bases short and J 3 bases short, with 7 bases between. CDR1 KGHDR and CDR2 SFDVKD come from the germline V gene. CDR3 amino acids: CATSDSDDYGYTF. The DNA for the CDR3 is TGTGCCACCAGTGATAGTGATGACTATGGCTACACCTTC.

This clonotype was detected a few times. The rearrangement links TRBV6-5 to TRBJ1-2; the D gene is possibly TRBD1 (5 bases). Germline V lookup: CDR1 MNHEY, CDR2 SVGAGI. This CDR3 is built from 13 residues. Trimming took off 7 bases at V and 0 bases at J, with 9 bases between the two ends. The CDR3 loop is CASIGGANYGYTF. The CDR3 DNA follows: TGTGCCAGCATCGGGGGAGCTAACTATGGCTACACCTTC.

V usage is TRBV2 and J usage is TRBJ2-2, with 10 bases matching TRBD2. The J segment lost 5 bases and the V segment lost 4 bases, leaving 4 bases of the junction unmatched. The CDR3 length is 15 residues. Germline CDR1 reads SNHLY; CDR2 reads FYNNEI. The CDR3 bases are TGTGCCAGCAGTGCAGCGGGAGGGGGAACCGGGGAGCTGTTTTTT. This encodes CASSAAGGGTGELFF.

The chain combines TRBV5-8 with TRBJ1-3; 8 bases agree with TRBD1. Losses at the gene ends were 2 bases for V and 2 bases for J; bases not matched to a gene: 6. The germline V gene encodes CDR1 SGHTS and CDR2 YDEGEE. The CDR3 is 16 amino acids. The DNA for the CDR3 is TGTGCCAGCAGCTTTCCGACGACAGGGGCTGGAAACACCATATATTTT. Protein product: CASSFPTTGAGNTIYF. The complete variable domain, with remaining parts taken from reference TRBV5-8 and TRBJ1-3, reads EAGVTQSPTHLIKTRGQQATLRCSPISGHTSVYWYQQALGLGLQFLLWYDEGEERNRGNFPPRFSGRQFPNYSSELNVNALELEDSALYLCASSFPTTGAGNTIYFGEGSWLTVV.

As to this clonotype: The missing conserved phenylalanine or tryptophan at the end of this CDR3 makes a read error likely. V is TRBV5-4 and J is TRBJ1-1, with 8 nucleotides matching TRBD1. Germline V lookup: CDR1 SGHNT, CDR2 YYREEE (reference sequence). The V segment lost 2 bases and the J segment 5 bases; nucleotides outside the gene matches: 5. The CDR3 contains 14 residues. Here the CDR3 reads CASSLEQGETEAFS. Written as DNA, the CDR3 is TGTGCCAGCAGCTTAGAACAGGGGGAAACTGAAGCTTTCTCT.

This clonotype has ten or more counts. The gene calls are TRBV7-9 and TRBJ2-1; D is unresolved. Germline CDR1 SEHNR, CDR2 FQNEAQ (reference sequence). Trimming shortened V by 2 bases and J by 8 bases, and 16 bases separated the two germline ends. The CDR3 has 15 amino acids. The CDR3 DNA reads as TGTGCCAGCAGCTTATACATCGAACGCTATGATGAGCAGTTCTTC. This gives the protein CASSLYIERYDEQFF. The full variable domain, in which reference TRBV7-9 and TRBJ2-1 provide the parts outside the CDR3, is DTGVSQNPRHKITKRGQNVTFRCDPISEHNRLYWYRQTLGQGPEFLTYFQNEAQLEKSRLLSDRFSAERPKGSFSTLEIQRTEQGDSAMYLCASSLYIERYDEQFFGPGTRLTVL.

The J gene is TRBJ2-1, the V gene TRBV28; TRBD1 matches at 9 bases. The CDR3 is made up of 15 amino acids. Germline CDR1 MDHEN, CDR2 SYDVKM. V dropped 6 bases and J dropped 3; count of bases not matched to a gene: 6. The CDR3 is CASRLRDRVYNEQFF. The DNA of the CDR3 is TGTGCCAGCAGGCTCCGGGACAGGGTCTACAATGAGCAGTTCTTC.

The gene calls are TRBV4-1 and TRBJ1-4; 9 nucleotides match TRBD1. CDR3 length: 16 residues. Looked up from germline, CDR1 is MGHRA and CDR2 is YSYEKL. After removal of 1 base from V and 8 bases from J, the junction contained 8 bases not matched to a gene. Here the CDR3 DNA reads TGCGCCAGCAGCCAAGTGTCGGGGACAGGGTGGGAAAAACTGTTTTTT. It is translated as CASSQVSGTGWEKLFF.

This clonotype showed up many times. The chain recombines TRBV3-1 with TRBJ1-1; 9 positions match TRBD1. The J segment lost 4 bases and the V segment lost 5 bases, leaving 11 bases of the junction unmatched. Per the germline V gene, CDR1 is LGHDT and CDR2 is YNNKEL (reference sequence). The CDR3 runs to 16 residues. The CDR3 bases are TGTGCCAGCAGCTACCTACCGGGACAGGGATCCACTGAAGCTTTCTTT. This encodes CASSYLPGQGSTEAFF.

The genes are TRBV5-1 and TRBJ2-3; D is uncertain. The CDR3 length is 15 residues. Germline V gene sequence: CDR1 SGHRS, CDR2 YFSETQ. Trimming stripped 0 bases from V and 0 bases from J, with 8 bases between. The CDR3 reads CASSLGPTSTDTQYF. The CDR3 region has the DNA TGCGCCAGCAGCTTGGGACCAACTAGCACAGATACGCAGTATTTT. Variable domain in full (rest from reference TRBV5-1 and TRBJ2-3): KAGVTQTPRYLIKTRGQQVTLSCSPISGHRSVSWYQQTPGQGLQFLFEYFSETQRNKGNFPGRFSGRQFSNSRSEMNVSTLELGDSALYLCASSLGPTSTDTQYFGPGTRLTVL.

The rearrangement joins TRBV2 to TRBJ1-5, with D uncertain. This CDR3 is 18 amino acids long. Germline assignment: CDR1 SNHLY and CDR2 FYNNEI. V lost 2 bases, J lost 5 bases, and 22 bases lay in between. The CDR3 nucleotides read TGTGCCAGCAGTGAATTAGTTAAAGGGATTAACCGAGATCAGCCCCAGCATTTT. Its translation is CASSELVKGINRDQPQHF.

The chain is built from TRBV10-3 and TRBJ1-2, with D unclear. CDR3 length: 15 residues. CDR1 is ENHRY, CDR2 SYGVKD, per germline. The ends were cut back, 2 bases at V and 0 bases at J, with 10 bases in the middle. For the CDR3, the DNA is TGTGCCATCAGTGAGAGGAGGGCCCCTAACTATGGCTACACCTTC. Its translation is CAISERRAPNYGYTF.